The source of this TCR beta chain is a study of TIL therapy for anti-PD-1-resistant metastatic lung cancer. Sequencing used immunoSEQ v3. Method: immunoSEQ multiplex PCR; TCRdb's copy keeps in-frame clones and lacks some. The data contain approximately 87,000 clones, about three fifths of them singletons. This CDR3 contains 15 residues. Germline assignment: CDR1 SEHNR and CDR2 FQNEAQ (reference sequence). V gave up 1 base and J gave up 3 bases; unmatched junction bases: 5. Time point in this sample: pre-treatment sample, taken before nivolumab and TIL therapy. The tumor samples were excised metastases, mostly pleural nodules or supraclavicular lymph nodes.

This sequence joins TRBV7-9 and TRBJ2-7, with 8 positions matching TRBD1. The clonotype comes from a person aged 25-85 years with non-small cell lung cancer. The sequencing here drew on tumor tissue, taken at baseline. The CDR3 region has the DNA TGTGCCAGCAGCTTAGGGACAGGGTCAGGCTACGAGCAGTACTTC. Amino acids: CASSLGTGSGYEQYF.